This TCR beta chain was sequenced during a study of T cell clonality in common variable immunodeficiency. Study-wide findings and caveats: T cell subpopulation sequencing would be needed to explain CVID clonality. In common variable immunodeficiency, TCR beta chains reportedly carried fewer deletions and N-nucleotide insertions. CVID patient heterogeneity limited repertoire-clinical complication correlations.

CDR1 and CDR2 from the germline V gene are SGHDT and YYEEEE. Losses at the gene ends were 5 bases for V and 5 bases for J; bases not matched to a gene: 4. The CDR3 spans 14 residues. This clone was recorded at least ten times. What it recognizes is unknown. The read ends 3 residues shy of where the CDR3 ends; the end is completed using the germline J gene. The table came from immunoSEQ multiplex PCR; TCRdb's copy has only in-frame clones and leaves some out. The sample is made up of roughly 58,000 clones, none counted only once. The rearrangement joins TRBV5-6 to TRBJ1-1; 12 positions match TRBD1. This receptor was obtained from a person aged 18-70 years in good health. Sample: peripheral blood mononuclear cells. The DNA read from the CDR3 is TGTGCCAGCAGTGGGACAGGGGGCGTAACTGAA. This gives the protein CASSGTGGVTE. The full CDR3 protein reads CASSGTGGVTEAFF.